This TCR beta chain was sequenced during a study of blood T cell repertoires in COVID-19. As for the study in general: PBMCs, B-cell-depleted T cells, or T cells provided the cDNA or gDNA that made up the material.

The trim removed 1 base at V and 0 bases at J, leaving 4 bases unmatched. From germline, CDR1 is LGHNA and CDR2 YSLEER. The CDR3 length is 16 residues. In the original analysis: Reference gene primers were amplified, and this amplification served to estimate nucleated cell counts. Only in-frame clones appear in the TCRdb table, and some are missing; sequencing was by immunoSEQ multiplex PCR. V and J calls and clone size come straight from that table; D and trimming were deduced from the DNA. The data contain roughly 77,000 clones, around four fifths of them singletons. Sequencing was carried out using peripheral blood. This receptor was identified in a human donor in a cohort sampled during active COVID-19. The V and J genes are TRBV4-3 and TRBJ2-5; 8 bases are shared with TRBD2. The CDR3, as DNA: TGCGCCAGCAGCCAAGGGCCTAGCGGGTACCAAGAGACCCAGTACTTC. Amino acid sequence: CASSQGPSGYQETQYF.